Sequencing of this TCR beta chain was carried out in a study of blood T cell repertoires in COVID-19. Whole-study context: From the United States, Italy and Spain came samples of acute and convalescent COVID-19. Sources were T cells, B-cell-depleted T cells, or PBMCs; the material itself was cDNA or gDNA.

This clone has more than one count but fewer than ten. CDR3 size: 15 residues. Deletions cut 0 bases from V and 4 bases from J, with 12 bases between. Germline CDR1 and CDR2: MNHNS and SASEGT. Produced via immunoSEQ multiplex PCR; TCRdb's table is partial and in-frame only. In the table there are approximately 180,000 clones, approximately 82% of which are singletons. Individuals drawn from 24 US areas were about 18 to 95 years old. Membership in each cohort depended on participant-reported clinical history. The TCR was taken from a man between 45 and 60 years old who had recovered from COVID-19. The chain carries TRBV6-1 and TRBJ2-5; tentatively, D is TRBD2 (7 bases). Sequenced: PBMCs or T cells enriched from blood (not recorded which). CDR3: CASSEAVGGPETQYF. CDR3 in DNA: TGTGCCAGCAGTGAAGCTGTGGGGGGGCCAGAGACCCAGTACTTC.